Shown below are 10 T cell receptor beta chains from a single sample sequenced in a study of blood T cell repertoires in COVID-19. The protocol was immunoSEQ multiplex PCR, while the TCRdb copy is restricted to in-frame clones and leaves out a portion. The repertoire consists of about 130,000 clones, with 75% to 85% occurring once and the leading ten covering about 40%. Sequenced: peripheral blood. Receptor source: a man aged 35-49 years with active or convalescent COVID-19.

The chain carries TRBV5-4 and TRBJ2-2; 7 positions match TRBD1. V shed 4 bases and J 0 bases; nucleotides not matched to a gene: 18. The CDR3 has 20 amino acids. The germline V gene has CDR1 SGHNT and CDR2 YYREEE (reference sequence). The CDR3 reads CASSPRQGIILPANTGELFF. The CDR3 DNA sequence: TGTGCCAGCAGCCCGAGACAGGGAATCATTCTGCCGGCGAACACCGGGGAGCTGTTTTTT.

This clone showed up just once. The V and J genes are TRBV27 and TRBJ1-2; D perhaps matches TRBD1 (6 bases). There are 14 residues in the CDR3. Germline assignment: CDR1 MNHEY and CDR2 SMNVEV (reference sequence). The V gene lost 6 bases and the J gene lost 4 bases, with 15 bases spanning the gap. CDR3 sequence reads: CASSLKIGGYGYTF. The DNA for the CDR3 is TGTGCCAGCAGCCTTAAAATAGGGGGCTATGGCTACACCTTC.

V is TRBV29-1 and J is TRBJ2-3, with 14 nucleotides matching TRBD2. The length of the CDR3 is 14 residues. CDR1 SQVTM and CDR2 ANQGSEA come from the germline V gene. V gave up 7 bases and J gave up 4 bases; unmatched junction bases: 4. In DNA form, the CDR3 reads TGCAGCGGTGGGACTAGCGGGAGCGCAGATACGCAGTATTTT. Translated, it gives CSGGTSGSADTQYF.

This chain links TRBV11-2 with TRBJ2-7, with D maybe TRBD1 (5 bases). Deletions cut 1 base from V and 10 bases from J, with 11 bases between. The CDR3 is 12 amino acids. CDR1 is SGHAT, CDR2 FQNNGV, per germline. CDR3 DNA sequence: TGTGCCAGCAGCTTAGTAGGGGCGCGACAGTACTTC. Protein product: CASSLVGARQYF.

There are a few counts of this clone. The chain carries TRBV6-5 and TRBJ1-2, with D perhaps matching TRBD1 (6 bases). The V and J ends lost 5 bases and 1 base respectively, with 11 bases between them. Germline V gene data show CDR1 as MNHEY and CDR2 as SVGAGI. This CDR3 is built from 14 residues. The CDR3: CASSPRTVNYGYTF. DNA of the CDR3: TGTGCCAGCAGTCCGCGGACAGTTAACTATGGCTACACCTTC.

The V call is TRBV2, the J call TRBJ2-1; 12 nucleotides align to TRBD2. V was clipped by 7 bases and J by 4 bases; unmatched bases: 2. The germline CDR1 and CDR2 sequences are SNHLY and FYNNEI. This CDR3 is 14 amino acids long. The CDR3 reads CASNGLAGYNEQFF. The CDR3 nucleotides are TGTGCCAGCAACGGACTAGCGGGGTACAATGAGCAGTTCTTC.

The CDR3 sequence: CATSHGQGPGNTIYF. DNA of the CDR3: TGTGCCACCAGCCATGGACAGGGCCCTGGAAACACCATATATTTT. This rearrangement joins TRBV15 to TRBJ1-3, with 8 bases identical to TRBD1. The germline V gene encodes CDR1 LNHNV and CDR2 YYDKDF (reference sequence). V lost 5 bases, J lost 2 bases, and 5 bases stayed unmatched. The CDR3 sequence is 15 residues long.

The chain links TRBV19 to TRBJ1-2; 8 nucleotides match TRBD1. J lost 6 bases, V lost 6 bases, and 6 bases had no gene match. The CDR3 is 13 amino acids. Germline V gene sequence: CDR1 LNHDA, CDR2 SQIVND (reference sequence). CDR3 amino acids: CASRPGGWDGYTF. CDR3 in DNA: TGTGCCAGTAGGCCAGGGGGCTGGGATGGCTACACCTTC. Combining the CDR3 with reference TRBV19 and TRBJ1-2 gives the whole variable domain DGGITQSPKYLFRKEGQNVTLSCEQNLNHDAMYWYRQDPGQGLRLIYYSQIVNDFQKGDIAEGYSVSREKKESFPLTVTSAQKNPTAFYLCASRPGGWDGYTFGSGTRLTVV.

A single count supports this clone. V and J are TRBV18 and TRBJ1-1, with 9 nucleotides matching TRBD1. With V trimmed by 3 bases and J by 1 base, 6 bases remained unmatched. CDR1 is KGHSH, CDR2 LQKENI, per germline. This CDR3 has 16 residues. CDR3 nucleotide sequence: TGTGCCAGCTCACCTTTCACGGGACAGGGGAACACTGAAGCTTTCTTT. Its translation: CASSPFTGQGNTEAFF.

The chain has TRBV11-2 and TRBJ2-1; D not resolved. Trimming stripped 1 base from V and 0 bases from J, with 10 bases between. This CDR3 contains 16 residues. CDR1 and CDR2 (germline): SGHAT, FQNNGV. CDR3: CASSLAYSSSYNEQFF. The CDR3 DNA reads as TGTGCCAGCAGCTTAGCATACTCAAGCTCCTACAATGAGCAGTTCTTC.